This TCR beta chain was captured in a study of cytomegalovirus exposure and HLA in healthy donors. Study overall: An earlier analysis identified some 110 million unique TCR beta sequences in approximately 170 million T cells.

Of note for this clone: Its antigen is not identified.

The PCR had 60 Vbeta and 13 Jbeta primers. This table comes from immunoSEQ multiplex PCR, and its TCRdb copy is limited to in-frame clones, with some not included. Its table records roughly 50,000 clones. Study results and limitations: Indistinguishable V segments such as TRBV6-2 and TRBV6-3 were excluded. A later analysis linked a missense DCLRE1C variant to TCR beta V- and J-gene trimming.

The V gene's germline CDR1 is MNHNY and CDR2 SVGAGI (reference sequence). This CDR3 is 15 amino acids long. V shed 2 bases and J 7 bases; nucleotides not matched to a gene: 6. Donors were nominally healthy when sampled, though unrecorded immune exposures were likely. The specimen was PBMCs. The TCR comes from a woman aged 55-70 years in good health and CMV-seropositive. This chain links TRBV6-6 with TRBJ1-4; 8 bases fit TRBD1. CDR3 sequence: CASSYPDRVSEKLFF. The CDR3 coding sequence is TGTGCCAGCAGTTACCCGGACAGGGTGAGTGAAAAACTGTTTTTT.